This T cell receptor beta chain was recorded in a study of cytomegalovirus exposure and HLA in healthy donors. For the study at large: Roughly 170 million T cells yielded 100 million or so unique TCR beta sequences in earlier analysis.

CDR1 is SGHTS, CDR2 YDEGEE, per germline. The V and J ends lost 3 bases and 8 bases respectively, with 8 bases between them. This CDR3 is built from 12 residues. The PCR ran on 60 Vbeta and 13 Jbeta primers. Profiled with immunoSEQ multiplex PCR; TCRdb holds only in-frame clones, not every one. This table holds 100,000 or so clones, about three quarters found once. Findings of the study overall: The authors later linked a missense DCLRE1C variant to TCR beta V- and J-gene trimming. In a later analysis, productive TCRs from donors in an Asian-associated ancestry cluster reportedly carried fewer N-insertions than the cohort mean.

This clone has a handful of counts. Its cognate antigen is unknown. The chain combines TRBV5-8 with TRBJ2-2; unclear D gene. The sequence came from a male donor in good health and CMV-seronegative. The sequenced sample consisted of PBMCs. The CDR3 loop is CASSSVWGELFF. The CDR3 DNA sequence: TGTGCCAGCAGCTCGGTCTGGGGGGAGCTGTTTTTT.